This TCR beta chain was documented in a study of T cells after yellow fever vaccination (dated by TCRdb to the late 2010s). Concerning the study at large: The SMART-Seq v4 Ultra Low Input RNA kit was used to prepare libraries from fractions with low cell numbers. Bulk TCR alpha and beta repertoires were sequenced longitudinally to track T-cell clones before and after primary and booster YFV17D yellow fever vaccination. The cohort comprised two healthy male donors, one aged 18 to 29 and one aged 30 to 39 years. Bulk PBMC replicates and cell subsets were isolated from blood drawn at multiple timepoints before and after both primary and secondary immunization. Beyond this particular receptor, the publication reports: Compared with the primary T-cell response, the secondary T-cell response was weaker but faster, peaking on day 5 rather than day 15. After the booster, most of the clones that had expanded following primary vaccination were detected again (roughly 97% of CD4 and around 87% of CD8), which suggests that memory was broadly maintained. The study included only two donors, which limits how far the findings can be generalized. FACS-sorted repertoires could contain abundant contaminating clonotypes from the bulk population, so computational filtering was required. A small share of clonotypes occurred in both CD4 and CD8 compartments, likely arising from convergent recombination.

CDR3 length: 13 amino acids, cysteine to phenylalanine. Solely the CDR3 DNA is kept, with 39 bases framed from the first base. From the germline V gene, CDR1 is MNHEY and CDR2 is SVGEGT. V gives up 7 bases and J gives up 3 bases, and the segment between their germline ends measures 10 bases. Synthesis of TCR cDNA relied on 5'RACE template switching, a step that introduced a universal primer site along with unique molecular identifiers. Priming of cDNA synthesis was performed from both the TCR alpha and TCR beta constant segments. Libraries were amplified in two PCR steps, with sample barcodes and sequencing adapters added in the second step. Sequencing of the libraries was done on either Illumina HiSeq 2500 (2x100 bp) or NovaSeq (2x150 bp). Per the source publication's procedure: Demultiplexing of reads and collapsing into UMI consensus sequences were performed with MIGEC, and V(D)J alignment was carried out with MiXCR. Vaccine-responding clonotypes were defined with edgeR using replicate PBMC samples, requiring FDR below 0.01 and a log2 fold change above 5 up to day 15. Bulk clonotypes were assigned CD4 or CD8 identity according to which sequenced CD4 or CD8 repertoire held them at higher abundance. TCRdb itself trimmed the public reads at Q25 with fastp, ran MiXCR and retained productive beta chains. Rows merge per CDR3 protein into single entries with the most common DNA and genes. The V and J calls were not made by the authors but by TCRdb's processing. For this sample the table gives some 550,000 distinct CDR3 sequences, of which 15% to 20% were detected only once. The ten largest clones take up over 11% of the sample.

The sample holds many counts of this clonotype. Its specific antigen is unknown. The input lacks base qualities; no much larger clone sits a single base away. The meaning of the sample's treatment or condition label: live attenuated yellow fever vaccine strain. At every blood-draw timepoint, two biological replicates of bulk PBMCs were collected. PBMCs were isolated from peripheral blood using a standard Ficoll-Paque protocol. RNA was extracted with TriZol from bulk PBMCs, CD4 and CD8 fractions, and dextramer-positive and dextramer-negative fractions. Rearrangement joined TRBV6-2 or TRBV6-3 to TRBJ1-5; the D segment cannot be called with confidence. The sequences come from PBMCs, collected 15 days after the yellow fever booster vaccination. The TCR originated in a man in his thirties or forties who received the YFV17D yellow fever vaccine. The DNA sequence is given as TGTGCCAGCAATTCGGTTGACAATCAGCCCCAGCATTTT. It is translated as CASNSVDNQPQHF.